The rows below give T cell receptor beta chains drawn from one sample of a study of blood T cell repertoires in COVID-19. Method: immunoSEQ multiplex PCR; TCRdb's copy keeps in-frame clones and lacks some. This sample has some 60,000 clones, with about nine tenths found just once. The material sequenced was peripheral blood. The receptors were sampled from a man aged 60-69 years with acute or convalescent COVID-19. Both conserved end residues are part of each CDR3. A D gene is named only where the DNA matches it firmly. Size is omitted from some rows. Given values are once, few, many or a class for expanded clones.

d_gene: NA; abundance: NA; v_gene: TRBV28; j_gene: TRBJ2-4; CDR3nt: TGTGCCAGCAGTGCACTAGCTCTGGAGGGAAACATTCAGTACTTC; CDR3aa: CASSALALEGNIQYF
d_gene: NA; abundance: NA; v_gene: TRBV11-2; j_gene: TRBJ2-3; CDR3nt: TGTGCCAGCAGTCTTGGACTTTACACAGATACGCAGTATTTT; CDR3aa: CASSLGLYTDTQYF
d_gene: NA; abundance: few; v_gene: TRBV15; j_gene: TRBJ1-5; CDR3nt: TGTGCCACCAGCCTCTCTGGAGGGGCAAGTCAGCCCCAGCATTTT; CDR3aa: CATSLSGGASQPQHF
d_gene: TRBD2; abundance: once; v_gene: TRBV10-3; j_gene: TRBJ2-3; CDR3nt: TGTGCCATCAGTGAGACTAGCGGGAGGCCCGCGGATACGCAGTATTTT; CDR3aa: CAISETSGRPADTQYF
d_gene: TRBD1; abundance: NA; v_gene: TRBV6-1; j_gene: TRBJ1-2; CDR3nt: TGTGCCAGCAGTGAAGCACAGGGGGCGGTAGGTGGCTACACCTTC; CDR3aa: CASSEAQGAVGGYTF
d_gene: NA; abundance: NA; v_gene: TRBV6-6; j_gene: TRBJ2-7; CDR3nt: TGTGCCAGCAGAGGTGGGGCGGTCTCCTACGAGCAGTACTTC; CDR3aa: CASRGGAVSYEQYF
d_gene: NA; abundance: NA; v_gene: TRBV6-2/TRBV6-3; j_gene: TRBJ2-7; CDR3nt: TGTGCCAGCAGCCGCTATGGCGGGTCTAGCTCCTACGAGCAGTACTTC; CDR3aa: CASSRYGGSSSYEQYF
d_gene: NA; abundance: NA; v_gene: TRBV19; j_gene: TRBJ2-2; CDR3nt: TGTGCCAGTAGTACCTCAAGTTGGCTAGCGCACACCGGGGAGCTGTTTTTT; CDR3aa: CASSTSSWLAHTGELFF
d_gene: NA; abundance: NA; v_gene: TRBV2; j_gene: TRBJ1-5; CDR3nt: TGTGCCAGCAGCCTTGGGGGGGGCTACCAGCCCCAGCATTTT; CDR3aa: CASSLGGGYQPQHF
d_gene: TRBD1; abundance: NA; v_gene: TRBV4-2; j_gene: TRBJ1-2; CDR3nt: TGTGCCAGCACCCTAGACAGGGGCGCGGCTCGCGGCTACACCTTC; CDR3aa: CASTLDRGAARGYTF
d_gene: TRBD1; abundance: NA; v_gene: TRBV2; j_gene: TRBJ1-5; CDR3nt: TGTGCCACCCAATCGGGACAGGGGGTTAGGGATCAGCCCCAGCATTTT; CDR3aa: CATQSGQGVRDQPQHF
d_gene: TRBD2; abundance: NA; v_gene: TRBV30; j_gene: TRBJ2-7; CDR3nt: TGTGCCTGGAGTACAGCGGGGGACCCCTACGAGCAGTACTTC; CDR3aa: CAWSTAGDPYEQYF
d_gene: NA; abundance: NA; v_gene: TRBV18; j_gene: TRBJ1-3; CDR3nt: TGTGCCCGCTCATCGACAAATAGACAGGACTCTGGAAACACCATATATTTT; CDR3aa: CARSSTNRQDSGNTIYF
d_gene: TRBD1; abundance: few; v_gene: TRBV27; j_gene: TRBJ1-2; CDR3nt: TGTGCCAGCAGTACCACAGGGGATCTCTATGGCTACACCTTC; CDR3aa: CASSTTGDLYGYTF
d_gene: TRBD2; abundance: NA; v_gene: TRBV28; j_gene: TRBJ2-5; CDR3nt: TGTGCCAGCACAGGTGGGACTAGCGGGACAGCGGAGACCCAGTACTTC; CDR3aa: CASTGGTSGTAETQYF
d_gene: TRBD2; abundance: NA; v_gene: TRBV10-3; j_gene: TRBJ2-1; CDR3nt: TGTGCCATCAGTGGGGGGGGGTCCAGTGGGAATGAGCAGTTCTTC; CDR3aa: CAISGGGSSGNEQFF
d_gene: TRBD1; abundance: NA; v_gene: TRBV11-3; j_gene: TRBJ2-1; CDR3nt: TGTGCCAGCAGCCCCGGGAATGACAGGGACTCCTACAATGAGCAGTTCTTC; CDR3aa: CASSPGNDRDSYNEQFF
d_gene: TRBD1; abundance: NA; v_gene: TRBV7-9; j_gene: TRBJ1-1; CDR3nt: TGTGCCAGCAGCCAAGCGGACAGGGTGGGGGGGAACACTGAAGCTTTCTTT; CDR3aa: CASSQADRVGGNTEAFF
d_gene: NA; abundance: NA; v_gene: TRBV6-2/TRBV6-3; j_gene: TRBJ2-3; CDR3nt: TGTGCCAGCAGCCACTCTAGTGGGACAGATACGCAGTATTTT; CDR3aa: CASSHSSGTDTQYF
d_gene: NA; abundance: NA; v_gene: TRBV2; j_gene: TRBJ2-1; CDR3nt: TGTGCCATGGGGGACTCTCCGGCAGATGAGCAGTTCTTC; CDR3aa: CAMGDSPADEQFF